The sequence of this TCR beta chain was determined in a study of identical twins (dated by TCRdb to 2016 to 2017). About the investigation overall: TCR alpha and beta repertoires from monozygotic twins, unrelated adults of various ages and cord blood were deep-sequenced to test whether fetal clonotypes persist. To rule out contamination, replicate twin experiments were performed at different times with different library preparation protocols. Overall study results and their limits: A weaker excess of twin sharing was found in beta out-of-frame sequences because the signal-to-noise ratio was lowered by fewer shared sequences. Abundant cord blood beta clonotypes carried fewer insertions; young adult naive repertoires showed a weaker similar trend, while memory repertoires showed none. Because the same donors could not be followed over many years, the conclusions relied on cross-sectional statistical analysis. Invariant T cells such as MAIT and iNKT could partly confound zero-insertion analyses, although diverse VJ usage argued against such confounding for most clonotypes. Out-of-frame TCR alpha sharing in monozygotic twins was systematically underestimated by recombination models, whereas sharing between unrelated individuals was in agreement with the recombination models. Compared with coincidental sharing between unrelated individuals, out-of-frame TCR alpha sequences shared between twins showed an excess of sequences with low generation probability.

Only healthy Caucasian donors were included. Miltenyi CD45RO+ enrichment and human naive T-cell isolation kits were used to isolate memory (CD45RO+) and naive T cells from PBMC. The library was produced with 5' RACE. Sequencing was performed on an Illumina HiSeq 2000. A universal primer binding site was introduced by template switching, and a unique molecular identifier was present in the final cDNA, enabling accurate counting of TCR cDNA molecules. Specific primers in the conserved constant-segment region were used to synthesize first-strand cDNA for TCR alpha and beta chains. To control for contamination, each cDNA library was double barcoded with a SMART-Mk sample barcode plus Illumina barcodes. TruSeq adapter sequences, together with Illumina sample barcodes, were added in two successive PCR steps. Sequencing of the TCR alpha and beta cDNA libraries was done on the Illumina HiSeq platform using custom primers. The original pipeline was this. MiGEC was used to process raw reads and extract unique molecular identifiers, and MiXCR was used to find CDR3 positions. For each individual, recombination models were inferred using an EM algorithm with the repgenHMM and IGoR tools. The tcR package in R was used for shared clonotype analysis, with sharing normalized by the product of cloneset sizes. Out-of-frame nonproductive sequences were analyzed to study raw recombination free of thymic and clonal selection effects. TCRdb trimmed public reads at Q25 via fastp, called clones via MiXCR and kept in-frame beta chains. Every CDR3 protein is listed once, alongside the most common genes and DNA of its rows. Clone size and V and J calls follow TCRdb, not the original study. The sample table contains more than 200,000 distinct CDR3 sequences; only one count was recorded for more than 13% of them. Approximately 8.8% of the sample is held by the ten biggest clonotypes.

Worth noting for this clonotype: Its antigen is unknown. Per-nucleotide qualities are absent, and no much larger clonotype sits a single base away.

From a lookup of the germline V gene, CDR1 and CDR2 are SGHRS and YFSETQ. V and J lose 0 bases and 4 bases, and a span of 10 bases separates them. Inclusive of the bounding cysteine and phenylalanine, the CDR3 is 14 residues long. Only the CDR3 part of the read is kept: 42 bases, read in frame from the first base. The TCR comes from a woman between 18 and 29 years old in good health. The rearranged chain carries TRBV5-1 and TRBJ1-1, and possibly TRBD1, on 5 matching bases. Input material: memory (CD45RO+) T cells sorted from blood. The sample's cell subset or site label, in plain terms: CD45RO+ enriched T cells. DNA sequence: TGCGCCAGCAGCTTGGCGGGGACTGCCACTGAAGCTTTCTTT. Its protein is CASSLAGTATEAFF.